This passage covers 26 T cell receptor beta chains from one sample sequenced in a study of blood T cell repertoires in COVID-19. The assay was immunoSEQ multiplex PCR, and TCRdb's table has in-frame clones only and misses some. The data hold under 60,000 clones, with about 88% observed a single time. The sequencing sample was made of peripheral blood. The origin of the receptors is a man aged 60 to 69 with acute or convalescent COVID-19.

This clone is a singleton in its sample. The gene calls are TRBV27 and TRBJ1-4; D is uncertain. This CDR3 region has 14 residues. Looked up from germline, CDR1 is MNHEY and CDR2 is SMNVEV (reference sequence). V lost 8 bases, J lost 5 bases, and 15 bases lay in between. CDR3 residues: CASSTKRLNEKLFF. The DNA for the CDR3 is TGTGCCAGCTCAACTAAAAGGTTGAATGAAAAACTGTTTTTT. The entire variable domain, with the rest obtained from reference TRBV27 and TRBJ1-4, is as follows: EAQVTQNPRYLITVTGKKLTVTCSQNMNHEYMSWYRQDPGLGLRQIYYSMNVEVTDKGDVPEGYKVSRKEKRNFPLILESPSPNQTSLYFCASSTKRLNEKLFFGSGTQLSVL.

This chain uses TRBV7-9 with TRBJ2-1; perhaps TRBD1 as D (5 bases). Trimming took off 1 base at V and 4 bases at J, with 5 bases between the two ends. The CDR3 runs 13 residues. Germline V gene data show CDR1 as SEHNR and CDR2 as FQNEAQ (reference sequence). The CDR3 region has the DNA TGTGCCAGCAGCTTAGGACAGTACAATGAGCAGTTCTTC. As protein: CASSLGQYNEQFF.

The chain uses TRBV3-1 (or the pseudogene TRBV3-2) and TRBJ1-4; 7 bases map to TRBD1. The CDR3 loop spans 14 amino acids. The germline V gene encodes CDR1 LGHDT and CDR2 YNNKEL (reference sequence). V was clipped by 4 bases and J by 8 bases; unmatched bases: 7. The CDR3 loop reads CASSRTGSGEKLFF. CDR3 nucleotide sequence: TGTGCCAGCAGCCGGACAGGTTCCGGCGAAAAACTGTTTTTT.

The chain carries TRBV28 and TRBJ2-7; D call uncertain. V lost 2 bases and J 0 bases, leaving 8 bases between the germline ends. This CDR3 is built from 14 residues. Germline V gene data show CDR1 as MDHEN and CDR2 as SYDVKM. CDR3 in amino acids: CASSLQVGSYEQYF. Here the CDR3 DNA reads TGTGCCAGCAGTTTACAGGTTGGCTCCTACGAGCAGTACTTC.

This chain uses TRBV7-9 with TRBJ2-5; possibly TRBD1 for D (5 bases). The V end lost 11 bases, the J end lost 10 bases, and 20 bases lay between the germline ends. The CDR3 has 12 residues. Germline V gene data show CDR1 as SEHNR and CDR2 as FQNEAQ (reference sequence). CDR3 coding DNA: TGTGCCTCTCTCAGGGTCCTTGGAGACCAGTACTTC. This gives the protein CASLRVLGDQYF.

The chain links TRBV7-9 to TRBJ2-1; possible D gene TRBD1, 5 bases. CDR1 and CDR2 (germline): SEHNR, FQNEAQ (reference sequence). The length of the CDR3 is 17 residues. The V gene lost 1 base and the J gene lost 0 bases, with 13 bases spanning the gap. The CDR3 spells CASSLGLATGSYNEQFF. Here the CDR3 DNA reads TGTGCCAGCAGCTTAGGGTTAGCAACAGGCTCCTACAATGAGCAGTTCTTC.

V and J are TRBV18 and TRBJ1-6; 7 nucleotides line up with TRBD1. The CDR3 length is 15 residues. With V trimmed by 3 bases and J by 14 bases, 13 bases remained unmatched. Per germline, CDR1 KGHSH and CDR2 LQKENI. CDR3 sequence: CASSPSGTVPAALHF. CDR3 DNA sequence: TGTGCCAGCTCACCGTCCGGGACAGTCCCCGCGGCCCTCCACTTT.

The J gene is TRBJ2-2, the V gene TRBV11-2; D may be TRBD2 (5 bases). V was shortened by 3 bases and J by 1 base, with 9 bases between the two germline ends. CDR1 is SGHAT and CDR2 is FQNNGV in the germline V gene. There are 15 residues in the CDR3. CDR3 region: CASSLEVLNTGELFF. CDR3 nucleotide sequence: TGTGCCAGCAGCTTGGAGGTCTTGAACACCGGGGAGCTGTTTTTT.

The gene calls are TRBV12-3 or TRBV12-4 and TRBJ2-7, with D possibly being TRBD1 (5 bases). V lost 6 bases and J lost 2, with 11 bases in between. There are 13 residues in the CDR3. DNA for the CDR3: TGTGCCAGCAGCCCAGGGCAGACCTACGAGCAGTACTTC. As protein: CASSPGQTYEQYF.

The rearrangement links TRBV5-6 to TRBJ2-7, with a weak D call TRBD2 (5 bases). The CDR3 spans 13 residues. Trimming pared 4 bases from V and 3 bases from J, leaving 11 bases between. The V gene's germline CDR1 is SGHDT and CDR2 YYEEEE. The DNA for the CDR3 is TGTGCCAGCAGCCCGGGGTCGTACTACGAGCAGTACTTC. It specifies CASSPGSYYEQYF.

The DNA for the CDR3 is TGTGCCAGCAGCTCGAAACTAGAAGTAAAGGCCAACGTCCTGACTTTC. This gives the protein CASSSKLEVKANVLTF. This chain connects TRBV5-6 to TRBJ2-6, with D possibly TRBD2 on 5 matching bases. V gave up 3 bases and J gave up 6 bases, with 16 bases separating them. CDR1 is SGHDT and CDR2 is YYEEEE in the germline V gene. This CDR3 is 16 amino acids long.

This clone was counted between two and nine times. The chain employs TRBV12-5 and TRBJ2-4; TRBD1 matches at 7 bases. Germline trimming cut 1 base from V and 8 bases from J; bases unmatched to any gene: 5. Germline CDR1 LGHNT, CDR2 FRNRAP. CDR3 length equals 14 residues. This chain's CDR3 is CASGLATGLDIQYF. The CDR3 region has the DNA TGTGCTAGTGGTTTGGCGACAGGGTTGGACATTCAGTACTTC.

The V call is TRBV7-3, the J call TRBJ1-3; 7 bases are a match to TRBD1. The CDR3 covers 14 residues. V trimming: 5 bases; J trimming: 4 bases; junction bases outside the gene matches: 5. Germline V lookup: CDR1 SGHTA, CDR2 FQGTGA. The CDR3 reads CASSRLTGGNTIYF. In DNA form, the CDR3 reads TGTGCCAGCAGCCGACTGACAGGGGGAAACACCATATATTTT.

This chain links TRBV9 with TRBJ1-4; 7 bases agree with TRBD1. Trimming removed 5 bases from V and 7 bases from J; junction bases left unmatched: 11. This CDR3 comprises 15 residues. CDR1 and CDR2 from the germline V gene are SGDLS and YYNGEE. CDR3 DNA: TGTGCCAGCAGTCGGACCGGGACAGAAAGTGAAAAACTGTTTTTT. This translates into CASSRTGTESEKLFF. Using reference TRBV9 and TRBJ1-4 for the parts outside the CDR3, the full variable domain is DSGVTQTPKHLITATGQRVTLRCSPRSGDLSVYWYQQSLDQGLQFLIQYYNGEERAKGNILERFSAQQFPDLHSELNLSSLELGDSALYFCASSRTGTESEKLFFGSGTQLSVL.

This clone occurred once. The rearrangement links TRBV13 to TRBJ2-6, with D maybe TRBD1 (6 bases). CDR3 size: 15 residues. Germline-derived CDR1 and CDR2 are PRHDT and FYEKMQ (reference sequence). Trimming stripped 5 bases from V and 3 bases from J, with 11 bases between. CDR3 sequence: CASSRTGIGANVLTF. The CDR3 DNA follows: TGTGCCAGCAGCCGTACAGGGATTGGGGCCAACGTCCTGACTTTC. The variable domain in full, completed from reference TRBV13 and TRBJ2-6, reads AAGVIQSPRHLIKEKRETATLKCYPIPRHDTVYWYQQGPGQDPQFLISFYEKMQSDKGSIPDRFSAQQFSDYHSELNMSSLELGDSALYFCASSRTGIGANVLTFGAGSRLTVL.

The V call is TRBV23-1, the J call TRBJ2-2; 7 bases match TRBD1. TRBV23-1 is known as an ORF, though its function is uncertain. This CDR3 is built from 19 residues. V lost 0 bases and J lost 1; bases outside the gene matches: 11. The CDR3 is CASSQSKVRDRVNTGELFF. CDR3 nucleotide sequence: TGCGCCAGCAGTCAATCGAAGGTCCGTGACAGGGTGAACACCGGGGAGCTGTTTTTT.

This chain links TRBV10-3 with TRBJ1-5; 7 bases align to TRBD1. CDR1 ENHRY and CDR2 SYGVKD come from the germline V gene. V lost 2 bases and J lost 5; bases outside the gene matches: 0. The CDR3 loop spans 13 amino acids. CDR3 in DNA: TGTGCCATCAGTGAGGACAGGGATCAGCCCCAGCATTTT. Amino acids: CAISEDRDQPQHF.

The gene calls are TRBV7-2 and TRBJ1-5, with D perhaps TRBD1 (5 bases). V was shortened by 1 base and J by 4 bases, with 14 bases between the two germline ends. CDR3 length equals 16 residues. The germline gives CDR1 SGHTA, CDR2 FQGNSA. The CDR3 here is CASSLVTGWENQPQHF. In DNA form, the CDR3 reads TGTGCCAGCAGCTTAGTTACAGGTTGGGAAAATCAGCCCCAGCATTTT.

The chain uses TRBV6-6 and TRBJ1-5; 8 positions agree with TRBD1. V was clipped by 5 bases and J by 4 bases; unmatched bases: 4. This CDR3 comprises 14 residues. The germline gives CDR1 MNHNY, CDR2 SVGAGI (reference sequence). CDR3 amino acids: CASSGQGRNQPQHF. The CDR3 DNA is TGTGCCAGCAGTGGACAGGGTCGGAATCAGCCCCAGCATTTT.

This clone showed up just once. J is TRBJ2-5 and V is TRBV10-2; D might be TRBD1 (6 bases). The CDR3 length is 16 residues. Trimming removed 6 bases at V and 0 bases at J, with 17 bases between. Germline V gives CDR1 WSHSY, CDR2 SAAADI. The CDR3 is CASRGFEGEHQETQYF. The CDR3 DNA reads TGCGCCAGCAGAGGCTTTGAGGGGGAGCACCAAGAGACCCAGTACTTC.

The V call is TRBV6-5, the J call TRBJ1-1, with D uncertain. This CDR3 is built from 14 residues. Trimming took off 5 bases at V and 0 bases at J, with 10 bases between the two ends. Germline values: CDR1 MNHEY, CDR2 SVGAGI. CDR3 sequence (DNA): TGTGCCAGCAGTATACGTAACATGAACACTGAAGCTTTCTTT. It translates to CASSIRNMNTEAFF.

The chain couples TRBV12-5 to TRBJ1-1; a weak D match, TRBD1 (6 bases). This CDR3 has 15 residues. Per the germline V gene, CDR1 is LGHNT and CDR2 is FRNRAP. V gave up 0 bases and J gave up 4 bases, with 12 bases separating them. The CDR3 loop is CASGLVKQGGTEAFF. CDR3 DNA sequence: TGTGCTAGTGGTTTGGTCAAACAGGGCGGCACTGAAGCTTTCTTT.

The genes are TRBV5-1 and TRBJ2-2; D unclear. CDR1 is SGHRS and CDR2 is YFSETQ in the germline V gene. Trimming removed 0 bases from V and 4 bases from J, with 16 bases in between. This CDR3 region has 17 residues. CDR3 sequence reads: CASSLEADTVRTGELFF. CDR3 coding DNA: TGCGCCAGCAGCTTGGAGGCAGACACAGTCCGCACCGGGGAGCTGTTTTTT.

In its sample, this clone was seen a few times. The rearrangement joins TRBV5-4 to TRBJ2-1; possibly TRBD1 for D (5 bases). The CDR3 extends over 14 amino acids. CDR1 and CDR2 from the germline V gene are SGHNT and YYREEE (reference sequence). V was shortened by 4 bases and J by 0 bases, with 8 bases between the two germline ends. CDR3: CASSPQVSYNEQFF. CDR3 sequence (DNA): TGTGCCAGCAGCCCACAGGTCTCCTACAATGAGCAGTTCTTC.

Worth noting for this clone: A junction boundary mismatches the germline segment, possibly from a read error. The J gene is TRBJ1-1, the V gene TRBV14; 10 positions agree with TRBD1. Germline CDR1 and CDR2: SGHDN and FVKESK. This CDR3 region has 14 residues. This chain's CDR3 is CASSQQYGTGAAHF. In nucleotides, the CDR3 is TGTGCCAGCAGCCAACAGTATGGGACAGGGGCCGCCCATTTT.

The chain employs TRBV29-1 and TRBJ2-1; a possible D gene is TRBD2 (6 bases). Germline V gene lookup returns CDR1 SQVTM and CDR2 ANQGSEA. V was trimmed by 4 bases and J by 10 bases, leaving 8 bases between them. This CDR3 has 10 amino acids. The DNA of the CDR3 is TGCAGCGTTGGGGACTTAGAGCAGTTCTTC. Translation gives CSVGDLEQFF.